This T cell receptor (beta chain) was sequenced for a study of metastatic and nonmetastatic thyroid tumors. Overall study context: Repertoire data that came from the blood and tumor or nodule tissue of malignant and benign thyroid patients were compared. Findings and limits, study-wide: In both blood and tumor samples, TCR beta diversity was reported significantly higher for malignant than benign nodules.

Germline values: CDR1 DFQATT, CDR2 SNEGSKA (reference sequence). V was trimmed by 4 bases and J by 5 bases, leaving 14 bases between them. This CDR3 has 13 amino acids. Concerning this clone itself: Its antigen is unknown.

All patients were treatment-naive before thyroid surgery. Source study methods: Clinicopathological groups of papillary thyroid cancer showed CDR3 differences that were used to build a distant-metastasis classifier. TCRdb re-clonotyped the PCR reads via MiXCR. What appears here as the V and J calls and clone size reflects TCRdb's work, not the paper's. The table includes 15,000 to 20,000 clones, around a quarter detected once. The sequence derives from a female donor with papillary thyroid cancer or a benign thyroid nodule (not recorded which). Some clones in this sample may be carry-over from other donors' samples. The rearrangement uses TRBV20-1 and TRBJ1-2; D uncertain. What was sequenced was tumor tissue. As DNA, the CDR3 is TGCAGTGCTACGGAGGCTCCCGCTTATGGCTACACCTTC. Translating it yields CSATEAPAYGYTF.